A single sample gave rise to the 21 T cell receptor beta chains below, sequenced in a study of cytomegalovirus exposure and HLA in healthy donors. The PCR employed 60 Vbeta primers together with 13 Jbeta primers. Sequencing used immunoSEQ multiplex PCR; TCRdb keeps in-frame clones, though not all of them. The sample comprises 130,000 or so clones, roughly 9% of which are singletons, and approximately 6.4% rests with the top ten. Sequenced material: PBMCs. Every receptor here comes from a woman in her thirties or forties in good health and CMV-seropositive.

The rearrangement joins TRBV6-6 to TRBJ1-5; 11 nucleotides agree with TRBD1. The germline gives CDR1 MNHNY, CDR2 SVGAGI (reference sequence). V dropped 2 bases and J dropped 6; count of bases not matched to a gene: 6. CDR3 size: 16 residues. CDR3 loop: CASSYTGTGGAQPQHF. The CDR3 DNA reads as TGTGCCAGCAGTTACACAGGGACAGGGGGAGCTCAGCCCCAGCATTTT.

This chain uses TRBV29-1 with TRBJ2-7; maybe TRBD1 (5 bases). The V gene's germline CDR1 is SQVTM and CDR2 ANQGSEA. The CDR3 consists of 13 residues. V gave up 5 bases and J gave up 2 bases, with 13 bases separating them. The CDR3 nucleotides are TGCAGCGTTCAGACGACAGTGACCTACGAGCAGTACTTC. This codes for CSVQTTVTYEQYF.

In its sample, this clone was seen a few times. The chain uses TRBV30 and TRBJ1-5, with TRBD1 matching over 9 bases. The junction had 5 bases not matched to a gene; V was cut back by 3 bases and J by 5 bases. There are 14 residues in the CDR3. Germline V lookup: CDR1 GTSNPN, CDR2 SVGIG (reference sequence). CDR3 coding DNA: TGTGCCTGGAGGACAGGGGGACCTTATCAGCCCCAGCATTTT. Translating it yields CAWRTGGPYQPQHF.

The rearrangement uses TRBV6-6 and TRBJ1-4; the match to TRBD1 covers 7 bases. CDR3 size: 15 residues. Unmatched junction bases numbered 9, after V lost 0 bases and J lost 11 bases. Germline V gives CDR1 MNHNY, CDR2 SVGAGI (reference sequence). CDR3 amino acids: CASSYSVTGASKLFF. The DNA of the CDR3 is TGTGCCAGCAGTTACTCGGTCACAGGGGCGAGTAAACTGTTTTTT.

A few counts support this clone. The V gene is TRBV5-1, the J gene TRBJ2-7; no definite D call. V dropped 4 bases and J dropped 6 bases, with 20 bases sitting between them. Per the germline V gene, CDR1 is SGHRS and CDR2 is YFSETQ. This CDR3 region has 15 residues. The CDR3 DNA reads as TGCGCCAGCAGCCCTGAGGCCGGTCCTCTGTCCGAGCAGTACTTC. Protein product: CASSPEAGPLSEQYF.

The chain has TRBV18 and TRBJ1-6; possibly TRBD1 for D (6 bases). CDR1 and CDR2 from the germline V gene are KGHSH and LQKENI. There are 15 residues in the CDR3. V lost 0 bases and J lost 9, with 12 bases in between. CDR3 sequence reads: CASSPPTGFGSPLHF. The DNA for the CDR3 is TGTGCCAGCTCACCACCGACAGGATTTGGTTCACCCCTCCACTTT.

The CDR3 DNA reads as TGTGCCAGCAGCCCCTCCGGCGCCAGGGACAATCAGCCCCAGCATTTT. Translating it yields CASSPSGARDNQPQHF. The chain joins TRBV7-9 to TRBJ1-5; a weak D match, TRBD1 (5 bases). This CDR3 is built from 16 residues. The ends were cut back, 5 bases at V and 3 bases at J, with 17 bases in the middle. From germline, CDR1 is SEHNR and CDR2 FQNEAQ (reference sequence).

This chain links TRBV7-8 with TRBJ2-5, with 7 nucleotides matching TRBD1. Trimming took 5 bases from V and 5 from J; bases not matched to a gene: 8. Looked up from germline, CDR1 is SGHVS and CDR2 is FQNEAQ. This CDR3 is 14 amino acids long. CDR3 DNA sequence: TGTGCCAGCAGCCCAAGGGGACAGCCCGAGACCCAGTACTTC. Amino acids: CASSPRGQPETQYF.

V is TRBV6-1 and J is TRBJ2-7, with 11 bases identical to TRBD2. Trimming cost V 5 bases and J 7 bases; bases outside gene matches: 10. The CDR3 has 15 residues. Germline CDR1 and CDR2: MNHNS and SASEGT. The CDR3: CASSRPGLAVREQYF. The CDR3 nucleotides are TGTGCCAGCAGTCGGCCGGGACTAGCGGTGCGGGAGCAGTACTTC.

V gene TRBV6-1 combines with J gene TRBJ2-7, with TRBD1 matching over 8 bases. Germline trimming cut 5 bases from V and 4 bases from J; bases unmatched to any gene: 7. Per the germline V gene, CDR1 is MNHNS and CDR2 is SASEGT. The CDR3 has 14 amino acids. CDR3 bases: TGTGCCAGCAGTCTCGGGACAGGCCAATACGAGCAGTACTTC. This sequence encodes CASSLGTGQYEQYF.

The chain combines TRBV9 with TRBJ2-7; 8 bases align to TRBD1. The germline V gene has CDR1 SGDLS and CDR2 YYNGEE. The length of the CDR3 is 14 residues. The junction had 8 bases not matched to a gene; V was cut back by 4 bases and J by 5 bases. CDR3 in amino acids: CASSPRTGSDEQYF. The CDR3 region has the DNA TGTGCCAGCAGCCCGAGGACAGGGTCGGACGAGCAGTACTTC.

This clone was counted a few times. The gene calls are TRBV30 and TRBJ2-7; D is unclear. CDR1 and CDR2 from the germline V gene are GTSNPN and SVGIG (reference sequence). The V end was cut by 3 bases, the J end by 4 bases, with 16 bases between. This CDR3 comprises 14 residues. The CDR3 nucleotides are TGTGCCTGGAGGGGTAGCCCAACCCCTTACGAGCAGTACTTC. This gives the protein CAWRGSPTPYEQYF.

This clone occurred a few times. The chain couples TRBV29-1 to TRBJ1-1; TRBD1 matches at 7 bases. The CDR3 consists of 15 residues. The germline V gene encodes CDR1 SQVTM and CDR2 ANQGSEA. The J segment lost 1 base and the V segment lost 4 bases, leaving 9 bases of the junction unmatched. For the CDR3, the DNA is TGCAGCGTTGCTGGCGGACAGGCGAAGAACACTGAAGCTTTCTTT. Amino acid sequence: CSVAGGQAKNTEAFF.

The table lists this clone with a few counts. V is TRBV7-6 and J is TRBJ2-4, with TRBD2 identical over 12 bases. The CDR3 sequence is 17 residues long. Looked up from germline, CDR1 is SGHVS and CDR2 is FNYEAQ. Trimming took 3 bases from V and 8 from J; bases not matched to a gene: 11. CDR3 region: CASSFGLAGGYADIQYF. CDR3 nucleotide sequence: TGTGCCAGCAGCTTCGGGCTAGCGGGGGGGTACGCTGACATTCAGTACTTC.

The chain joins TRBV6-5 to TRBJ1-1; TRBD1 agrees at 10 bases. This CDR3 has 15 residues. V gave up 7 bases and J gave up 1 base; unmatched junction bases: 6. Looked up from germline, CDR1 is MNHEY and CDR2 is SVGAGI. As DNA, the CDR3 is TGTGCCAGCACCCGGGACAGGGGATCGAACACTGAAGCTTTCTTT. Amino acids: CASTRDRGSNTEAFF.

This clone has more than one count but fewer than ten. The gene calls are TRBV5-1 and TRBJ1-1, with unresolved D. This CDR3 has 15 residues. Germline CDR1 is SGHRS and CDR2 is YFSETQ. The V end lost 0 bases, the J end lost 6 bases, and 15 bases lay between the germline ends. This chain's CDR3 is CASSLESGAMAEAFF. Here the CDR3 DNA reads TGCGCCAGCAGCTTGGAGAGCGGAGCCATGGCTGAAGCTTTCTTT.

This clone has a handful of counts. The rearrangement joins TRBV5-4 to TRBJ2-1, with unresolved D. The V gene's germline CDR1 is SGHNT and CDR2 YYREEE (reference sequence). This CDR3 comprises 16 residues. Trimming stripped 0 bases from V and 0 bases from J, with 10 bases between. CDR3 sequence (DNA): TGTGCCAGCAGCTTGGATCAACACAGCTCCTACAATGAGCAGTTCTTC. It yields the protein CASSLDQHSSYNEQFF.

Remarks on this clone: Different DNA sequences within this sample yield the same CDR3. The chain recombines TRBV21-1 with TRBJ2-7; the D call in the table, TRBD1, was not verified against the DNA. TRBV21-1 is a pseudogene segment. The CDR3 runs 16 residues. CDR3 in DNA: TGTGCCAGCAGCTGGTTAAGACAGGGGCTCGCCTACGAGCAGTACTTC. Its protein product is CASSWLRQGLAYEQYF.

This clone occurred a few times. V and J are TRBV5-1 and TRBJ1-3, with unresolved D. In germline, CDR1 is SGHRS, CDR2 YFSETQ. The CDR3 is 17 residues long. V lost 0 bases and J 2 bases, leaving 15 bases between the germline ends. CDR3 nucleotides: TGCGCCAGCAGCTTGGGCGAGGCGGTTCGGGCTGGAAACACCATATATTTT. Its translation is CASSLGEAVRAGNTIYF.

The chain couples TRBV28 to TRBJ1-3; D ambiguous. This CDR3 is 12 amino acids long. The V gene lost 6 bases and the J gene lost 8 bases, with 11 bases spanning the gap. The V gene's germline CDR1 is MDHEN and CDR2 SYDVKM. CDR3 DNA: TGTGCCAGCAGGGGAGACCCGGACACCATATATTTT. It specifies CASRGDPDTIYF.

This clone has only a few counts. The rearrangement links TRBV7-2 to TRBJ1-4; 8 bases are shared with TRBD1. Germline V gives CDR1 SGHTA, CDR2 FQGNSA. This CDR3 region has 16 residues. J lost 5 bases, V lost 4 bases, and 9 bases had no gene match. CDR3 nucleotides: TGTGCCAGCAGCTCCAGGTCTAGGACAGGGAATGAAAAACTGTTTTTT. This encodes CASSSRSRTGNEKLFF.